This entry lists 6 T cell receptor beta chains sequenced from one sample in a study of blood T cell repertoires in COVID-19. Generated by immunoSEQ multiplex PCR, the TCRdb table keeps only in-frame clones and is missing some. The table lists 150,000 to 200,000 clones, about 89% of them singletons. Sequenced: PBMCs or T cells enriched from blood (not recorded which). These receptors all come from a woman aged 18-29 years who had recovered from COVID-19.

The V gene is TRBV30, the J gene TRBJ1-1; D may be TRBD1 (5 bases). The CDR3 has 13 amino acids. Between the trimmed V and J ends, which lost 0 bases and 5 bases, there was a span of 10 bases. The V gene's germline CDR1 is GTSNPN and CDR2 SVGIG (reference sequence). CDR3 nucleotide sequence: TGTGCCTGGAGTGTATCAGGGTGGACTGAAGCTTTCTTT. This codes for CAWSVSGWTEAFF.

DNA for the CDR3: TGCGCCAGCAGCCAAGTCTTGGAAAAACTGTTTTTT. Amino acids: CASSQVLEKLFF. The chain joins TRBV4-1 to TRBJ1-4; D not certain. The V end lost 1 base, the J end lost 8 bases, and 5 bases lay between the germline ends. Germline V lookup: CDR1 MGHRA, CDR2 YSYEKL. CDR3 length equals 12 residues.

This clone appeared a single time. The chain links TRBV6-5 to TRBJ2-7; weak D call: TRBD1 (6 bases). The CDR3 contains 12 residues. Trimming took off 7 bases at V and 4 bases at J, with 11 bases between the two ends. The V gene's germline CDR1 is MNHEY and CDR2 SVGAGI. CDR3 amino acids: CASISGQYEQYF. CDR3 nucleotide sequence: TGTGCCAGCATCTCAGGACAGTACGAGCAGTACTTC.

The chain recombines TRBV28 with TRBJ2-7, with D unclear. The CDR3 sequence is 15 residues long. V was pared by 0 bases and J by 4 bases, with 13 bases between. Germline values: CDR1 MDHEN, CDR2 SYDVKM. The CDR3 sequence: CASSLWAGFNYEQYF. For the CDR3, the DNA is TGTGCCAGCAGTTTATGGGCAGGATTTAATTACGAGCAGTACTTC.

The gene calls are TRBV4-1 and TRBJ2-2, with D possibly matching TRBD1 (6 bases). CDR1 MGHRA and CDR2 YSYEKL come from the germline V gene. V lost 1 base and J lost 1, with 16 bases in between. The CDR3 has 18 amino acids. In DNA form, the CDR3 reads TGCGCCAGCAGCCAAGTCCCCCCCGGGACAATGAACACCGGGGAGCTGTTTTTT. Protein: CASSQVPPGTMNTGELFF.

The V and J genes are TRBV6-5 and TRBJ1-1; 8 nucleotides line up with TRBD1. Trimming cost V 4 bases and J 3 bases; bases outside gene matches: 4. Germline values: CDR1 MNHEY, CDR2 SVGAGI. CDR3 size: 14 residues. The CDR3 sequence is CASSSTGGDTEAFF. The CDR3 DNA sequence: TGTGCCAGCAGTTCAACAGGGGGGGACACTGAAGCTTTCTTT.